What follows is one T cell receptor beta chain and its context. The germline gives CDR1 KGHSH, CDR2 LQKENI. The CDR3 length is 14 residues. Trimming took 8 bases from V and 5 from J; bases not matched to a gene: 7. This sample is part of a study of blood T cell repertoires in COVID-19. Measured with immunoSEQ multiplex PCR; TCRdb has only the in-frame clones, and not every one. Of under 250,000 clones listed, 83% are singletons. The source of this sequence is a woman in her forties or fifties who had been exposed to COVID-19. The sample comprised PBMCs or T cells enriched from blood (not recorded which). V gene TRBV18 combines with J gene TRBJ2-3, with TRBD1 identical over 10 bases. Here the CDR3 reads CASADRGREDTQYF. The CDR3 region has the DNA TGTGCCAGCGCCGACAGGGGGCGGGAAGATACGCAGTATTTT.